This T cell receptor beta chain was captured by sequencing in a study of shared clonotypes between healthy human individuals. Study-level information: The plates for each donor numbered three CD4 naive, three CD4 memory, two CD8 naive and one CD8 memory.

CDR1 is SGHAT and CDR2 is FQNNGV in the germline V gene. The V segment lost 4 bases and the J segment 7 bases; nucleotides outside the gene matches: 12. The CDR3 loop spans 15 amino acids. Findings and caveats of the study: In a handful of donors, 4.5% to 5.5% of naive CD4 clonotypes appeared in common.

Libraries were prepared by immunoSEQ multiplex PCR; TCRdb keeps only in-frame clonotypes and omits some of them. The repertoire holds 2.3 million or so clones, with approximately 93% as singletons. Comment on this clone: Its antigen is still unknown.

Negatively enriched CD4+ T cells were divided by CD45RA into naive and memory. The chain uses TRBV11-2 and TRBJ1-2, with TRBD1 matching over 7 bases. This sequence was found in a man between 18 and 29 years old in good health. Some clones in this sample may be carry-over from other donors' samples. The specimen was naive CD4+ T cells from PBMCs. The subset was: CD45RA+ positively selected. For the CDR3, the DNA is TGTGCCAGCAGCTCCGCATGGACAGGTTCCGCTGGCTACACCTTC. Residues: CASSSAWTGSAGYTF.